Listed below are T cell receptor beta chains from one sample, sequenced in a study of Ad26.COV2.S vaccination and SARS-CoV-2 variants. The data were produced by immunoSEQ multiplex PCR, yet TCRdb's version contains in-frame clones alone and is incomplete. In the table there are hundreds of thousands of clones, around 84% of which are singletons. Sequences were derived from peripheral blood, sampled in a trial of Ad26.COV2.S vaccine versus placebo. The origin of the receptors is a person aged 18-65 years who received the Ad26.COV2.S COVID-19 vaccine or a placebo. Each CDR3 is given with its conserved first and last residue. A D gene is named only where the DNA matches it firmly. Size is omitted from some rows. Given values are once, few, many or a class for expanded clones.

j_call: TRBJ2-1
v_call: TRBV28
d_call: .
clone_size: once
cdr3_aa: CASPPPESSYNEQFF
cdr3_nt: TGTGCCAGCCCCCCCCCAGAGTCCTCCTACAATGAGCAGTTCTTC

j_call: TRBJ2-7
v_call: TRBV5-1
d_call: .
clone_size: .
cdr3_aa: CASSLSGATYEQYF
cdr3_nt: TGCGCCAGCAGCTTATCAGGGGCGACCTACGAGCAGTACTTC

j_call: TRBJ2-7
v_call: TRBV3-1/TRBV3-2
d_call: .
clone_size: .
cdr3_aa: CASSQWGADVEQYF
cdr3_nt: TGTGCCAGCAGCCAATGGGGGGCAGATGTCGAGCAGTACTTC

j_call: TRBJ2-1
v_call: TRBV7-9
d_call: .
clone_size: .
cdr3_aa: CASSRWDNEQFF
cdr3_nt: TGTGCCAGCTCGCGTTGGGACAATGAGCAGTTCTTC

j_call: TRBJ2-5
v_call: TRBV15
d_call: TRBD2
clone_size: once
cdr3_aa: CATSRDLGTSEQETQYF
cdr3_nt: TGTGCCACCAGCAGGGACCTCGGGACTAGCGAACAAGAGACCCAGTACTTC

j_call: TRBJ2-1
v_call: TRBV5-8
d_call: .
clone_size: .
cdr3_aa: CASSPGARGTIHNEQFF
cdr3_nt: TGTGCCAGCAGCCCAGGAGCGAGAGGGACCATCCACAATGAGCAGTTCTTC

j_call: TRBJ2-7
v_call: TRBV9
d_call: TRBD2
clone_size: .
cdr3_aa: CASSAGGLAGAYEQYF
cdr3_nt: TGTGCCAGCAGCGCCGGAGGACTAGCGGGTGCCTACGAGCAGTACTTC

j_call: TRBJ2-2
v_call: TRBV24-1
d_call: TRBD1
clone_size: few
cdr3_aa: CATSDSGQGLTGELFF
cdr3_nt: TGTGCCACCAGTGATTCTGGACAGGGGCTCACCGGGGAGCTGTTTTTT

j_call: TRBJ1-2
v_call: TRBV30
d_call: .
clone_size: .
cdr3_aa: CAWRSPGAGYGYTF
cdr3_nt: TGTGCCTGGAGAAGTCCGGGGGCCGGCTATGGCTACACCTTC

j_call: TRBJ2-5
v_call: TRBV6-6
d_call: .
clone_size: .
cdr3_aa: CASSFMAVGGTQYF
cdr3_nt: TGTGCCAGCAGTTTTATGGCGGTGGGGGGGACCCAGTACTTC

j_call: TRBJ2-7
v_call: TRBV12-5
d_call: .
clone_size: once
cdr3_aa: CASGPFVGGEQYF
cdr3_nt: TGTGCTAGTGGTCCCTTCGTAGGCGGAGAGCAGTACTTC

j_call: TRBJ1-6
v_call: TRBV6-6
d_call: .
clone_size: .
cdr3_aa: CASRRLFGSLHF
cdr3_nt: TGTGCCAGCAGACGCCTTTTTGGTTCCCTCCACTTT

j_call: TRBJ2-2
v_call: TRBV7-2
d_call: .
clone_size: .
cdr3_aa: CASSSQGYTGELFF
cdr3_nt: TGTGCCAGCAGCTCACAGGGTTACACCGGGGAGCTGTTTTTT

j_call: TRBJ1-2
v_call: TRBV6-5
d_call: .
clone_size: .
cdr3_aa: CASSRPNYGYTF
cdr3_nt: TGTGCCAGCAGCCGACCCAACTATGGCTACACCTTC

j_call: TRBJ1-6
v_call: TRBV7-6
d_call: .
clone_size: few
cdr3_aa: CASSPPGRPLHF
cdr3_nt: TGTGCCAGCAGCCCCCCCGGGAGGCCCCTCCACTTT

j_call: TRBJ2-1
v_call: TRBV6-4
d_call: .
clone_size: .
cdr3_aa: CASSEFPGNEQFF
cdr3_nt: TGTGCCAGCAGTGAATTTCCAGGGAATGAGCAGTTCTTC

j_call: TRBJ2-3
v_call: TRBV30
d_call: TRBD2
clone_size: .
cdr3_aa: CAWKPGGPTDTQYF
cdr3_nt: TGTGCCTGGAAACCGGGGGGGCCGACAGATACGCAGTATTTT

j_call: TRBJ1-4
v_call: TRBV6-5
d_call: TRBD1
clone_size: .
cdr3_aa: CASSRQGSNEKLFF
cdr3_nt: TGTGCCAGCAGCCGACAGGGCTCTAATGAAAAACTGTTTTTT